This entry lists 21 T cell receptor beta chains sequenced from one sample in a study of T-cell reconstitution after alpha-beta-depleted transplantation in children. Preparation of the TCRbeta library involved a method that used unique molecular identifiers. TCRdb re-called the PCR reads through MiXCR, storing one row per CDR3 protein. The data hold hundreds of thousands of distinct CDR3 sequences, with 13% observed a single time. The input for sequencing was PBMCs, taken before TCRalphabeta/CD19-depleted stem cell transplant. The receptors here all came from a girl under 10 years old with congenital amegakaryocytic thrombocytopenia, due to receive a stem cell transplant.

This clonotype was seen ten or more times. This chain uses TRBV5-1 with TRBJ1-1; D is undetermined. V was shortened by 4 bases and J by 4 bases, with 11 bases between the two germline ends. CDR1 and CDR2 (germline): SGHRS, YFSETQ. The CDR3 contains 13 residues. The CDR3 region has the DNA TGCGCCAGCAGCCCCGCCCTGGGCACTGAAGCTTTCTTT. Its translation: CASSPALGTEAFF.

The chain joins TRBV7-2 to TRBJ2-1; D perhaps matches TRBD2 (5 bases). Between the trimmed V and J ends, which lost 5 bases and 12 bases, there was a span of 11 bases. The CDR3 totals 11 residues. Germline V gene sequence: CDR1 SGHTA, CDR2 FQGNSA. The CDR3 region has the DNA TGTGCCAGCAGCCCACTAGTCATGCAGTTCTTC. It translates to CASSPLVMQFF.

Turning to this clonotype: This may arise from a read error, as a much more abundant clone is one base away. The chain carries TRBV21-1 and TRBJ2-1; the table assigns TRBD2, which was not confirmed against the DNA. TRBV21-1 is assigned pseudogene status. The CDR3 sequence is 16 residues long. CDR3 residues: CASSNPGPSSYNEQFF. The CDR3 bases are TGTGCCAGCAGCAACCCAGGGCCGAGCTCCTACAATGAGCAGTTCTTC.

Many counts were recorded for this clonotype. The DNA of the CDR3 is TGTGCCAGCAGCTTATTGAGGGGGGAGCTGTTTTTT. Residues: CASSLLRGELFF. V usage is TRBV7-2 and J usage is TRBJ2-2, with no clear D. Trimming removed 2 bases at V and 8 bases at J, with 6 bases between. Germline CDR1 reads SGHTA; CDR2 reads FQGNSA. The CDR3 loop spans 12 amino acids.

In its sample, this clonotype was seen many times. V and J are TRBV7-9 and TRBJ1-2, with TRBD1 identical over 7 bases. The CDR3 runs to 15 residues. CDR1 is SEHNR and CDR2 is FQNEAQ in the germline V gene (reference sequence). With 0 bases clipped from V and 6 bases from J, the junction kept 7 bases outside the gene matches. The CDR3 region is CASSLAQTGTNGYTF. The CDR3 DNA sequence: TGTGCCAGCAGCTTAGCCCAGACAGGGACGAATGGCTACACCTTC.

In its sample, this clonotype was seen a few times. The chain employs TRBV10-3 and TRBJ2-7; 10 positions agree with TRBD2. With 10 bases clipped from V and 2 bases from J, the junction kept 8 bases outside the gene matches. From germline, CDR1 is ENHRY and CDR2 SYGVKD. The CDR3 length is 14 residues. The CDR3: CATVAGGRPYEQYF. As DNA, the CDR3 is TGTGCCACCGTAGCGGGAGGCCGCCCCTACGAGCAGTACTTC.

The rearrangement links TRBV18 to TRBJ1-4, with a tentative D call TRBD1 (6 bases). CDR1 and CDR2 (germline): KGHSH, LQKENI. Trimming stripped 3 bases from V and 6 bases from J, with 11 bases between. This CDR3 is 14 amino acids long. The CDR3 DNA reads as TGTGCCAGCTCACCGACCAAGGGGGATGAAAAACTGTTTTTT. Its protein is CASSPTKGDEKLFF. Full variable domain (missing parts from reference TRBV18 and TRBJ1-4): NAGVMQNPRHLVRRRGQEARLRCSPMKGHSHVYWYRQLPEEGLKFMVYLQKENIIDESGMPKERFSAEFPKEGPSILRIQQVVRGDSAAYFCASSPTKGDEKLFFGSGTQLSVL.

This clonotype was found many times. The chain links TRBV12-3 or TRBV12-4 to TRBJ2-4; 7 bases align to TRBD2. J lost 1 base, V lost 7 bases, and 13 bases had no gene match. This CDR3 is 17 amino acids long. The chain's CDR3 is CASTPLAGVSAKNIQYF. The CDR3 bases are TGTGCCAGCACCCCTCTGGCGGGAGTTTCGGCCAAAAACATTCAGTACTTC.

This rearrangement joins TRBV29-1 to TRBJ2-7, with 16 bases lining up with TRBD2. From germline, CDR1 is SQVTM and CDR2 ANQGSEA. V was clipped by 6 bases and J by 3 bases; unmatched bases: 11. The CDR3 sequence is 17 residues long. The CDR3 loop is CSVSGTSGGGRDYEQYF. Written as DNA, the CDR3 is TGCAGCGTCTCCGGGACTAGCGGGGGGGGACGCGACTACGAGCAGTACTTC.

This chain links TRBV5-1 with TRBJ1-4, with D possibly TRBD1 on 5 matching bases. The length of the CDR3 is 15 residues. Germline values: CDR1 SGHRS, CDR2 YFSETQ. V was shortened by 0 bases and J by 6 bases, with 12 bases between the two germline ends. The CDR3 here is CASSLAPVRDEKLFF. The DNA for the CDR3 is TGCGCCAGCAGCTTGGCCCCAGTCAGGGATGAAAAACTGTTTTTT. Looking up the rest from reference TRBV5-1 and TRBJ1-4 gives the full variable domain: KAGVTQTPRYLIKTRGQQVTLSCSPISGHRSVSWYQQTPGQGLQFLFEYFSETQRNKGNFPGRFSGRQFSNSRSEMNVSTLELGDSALYLCASSLAPVRDEKLFFGSGTQLSVL.

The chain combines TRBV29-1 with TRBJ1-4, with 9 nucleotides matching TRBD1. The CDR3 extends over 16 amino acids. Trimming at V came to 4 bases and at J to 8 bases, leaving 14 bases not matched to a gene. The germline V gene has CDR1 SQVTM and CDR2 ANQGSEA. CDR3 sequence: CSVGTGGDTAGEKLFF. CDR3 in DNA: TGCAGCGTTGGAACAGGGGGCGACACGGCGGGAGAAAAACTGTTTTTT.

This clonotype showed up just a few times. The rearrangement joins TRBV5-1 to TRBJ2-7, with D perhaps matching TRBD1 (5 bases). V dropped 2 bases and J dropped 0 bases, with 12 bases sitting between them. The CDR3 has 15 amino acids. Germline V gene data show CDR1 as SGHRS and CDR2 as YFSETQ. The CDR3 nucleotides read TGCGCCAGCAGCTTAGCATACACAGGCTCCTACGAGCAGTACTTC. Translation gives CASSLAYTGSYEQYF.

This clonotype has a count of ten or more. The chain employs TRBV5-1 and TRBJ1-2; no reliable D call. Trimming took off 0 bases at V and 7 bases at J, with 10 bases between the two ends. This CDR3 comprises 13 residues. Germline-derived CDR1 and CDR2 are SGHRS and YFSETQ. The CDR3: CASSLGAQLGYTF. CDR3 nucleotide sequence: TGCGCCAGCAGCTTGGGGGCCCAACTTGGCTACACCTTC.

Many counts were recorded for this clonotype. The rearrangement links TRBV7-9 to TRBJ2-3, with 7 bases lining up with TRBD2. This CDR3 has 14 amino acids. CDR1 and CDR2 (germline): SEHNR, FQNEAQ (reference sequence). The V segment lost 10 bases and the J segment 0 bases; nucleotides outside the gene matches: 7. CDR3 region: CANSEGLSTDTQYF. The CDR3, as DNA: TGTGCCAACTCAGAGGGACTAAGCACAGATACGCAGTATTTT.

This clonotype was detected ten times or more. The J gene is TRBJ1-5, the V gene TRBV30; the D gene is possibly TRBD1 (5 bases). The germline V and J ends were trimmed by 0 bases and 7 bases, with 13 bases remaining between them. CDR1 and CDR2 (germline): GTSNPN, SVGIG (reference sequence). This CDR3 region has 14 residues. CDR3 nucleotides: TGTGCCTGGAGTGTAAGACAGTTGGACCAGCCCCAGCATTTT. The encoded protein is CAWSVRQLDQPQHF.

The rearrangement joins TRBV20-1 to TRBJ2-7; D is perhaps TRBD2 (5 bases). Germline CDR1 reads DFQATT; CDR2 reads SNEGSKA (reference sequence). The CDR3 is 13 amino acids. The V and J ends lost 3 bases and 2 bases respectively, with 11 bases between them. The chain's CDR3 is CSARDSWTYEQYF. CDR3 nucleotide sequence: TGCAGTGCTAGGGACTCCTGGACCTACGAGCAGTACTTC.

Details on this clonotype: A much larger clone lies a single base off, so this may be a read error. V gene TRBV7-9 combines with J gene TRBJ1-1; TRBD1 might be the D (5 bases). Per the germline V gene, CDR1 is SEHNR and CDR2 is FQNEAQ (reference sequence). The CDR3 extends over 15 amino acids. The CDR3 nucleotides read TGTACCAGCAGCTTAGGTGGGACGAGGGGCACTGAAGCTTTCTTT. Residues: CTSSLGGTRGTEAFF.

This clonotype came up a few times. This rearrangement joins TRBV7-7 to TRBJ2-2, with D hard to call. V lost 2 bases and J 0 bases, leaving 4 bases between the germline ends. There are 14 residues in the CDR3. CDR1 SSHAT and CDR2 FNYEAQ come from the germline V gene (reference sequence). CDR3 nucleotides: TGTGCCAGCAGCTTAAACCCGAACACCGGGGAGCTGTTTTTT. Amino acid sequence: CASSLNPNTGELFF. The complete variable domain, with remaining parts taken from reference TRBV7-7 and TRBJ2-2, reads GAGVSQSPRYKVTKRGQDVTLRCDPISSHATLYWYQQALGQGPEFLTYFNYEAQPDKSGLPSDRFSAERPEGSISTLTIQRTEQRDSAMYRCASSLNPNTGELFFGEGSRLTVL.

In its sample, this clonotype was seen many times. Here the CDR3 DNA reads TGCAGTGCCCCTATTTCGGGGTCCGGGGAGCTGTTTTTT. It encodes CSAPISGSGELFF. This rearrangement joins TRBV20-1 to TRBJ2-2; tentative D call: TRBD2 (5 bases). The CDR3 runs to 13 residues. With 6 bases removed from V and 6 bases from J, the gap between germline ends came to 14 bases. Germline assignment: CDR1 DFQATT and CDR2 SNEGSKA (reference sequence).

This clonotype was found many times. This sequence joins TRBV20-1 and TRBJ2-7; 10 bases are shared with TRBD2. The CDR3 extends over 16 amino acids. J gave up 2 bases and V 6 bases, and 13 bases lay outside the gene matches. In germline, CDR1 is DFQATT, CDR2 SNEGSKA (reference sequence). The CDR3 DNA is TGCAGTGCCCAACTCGGGCTAGCGGGAGCAACCTACGAGCAGTACTTC. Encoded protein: CSAQLGLAGATYEQYF.

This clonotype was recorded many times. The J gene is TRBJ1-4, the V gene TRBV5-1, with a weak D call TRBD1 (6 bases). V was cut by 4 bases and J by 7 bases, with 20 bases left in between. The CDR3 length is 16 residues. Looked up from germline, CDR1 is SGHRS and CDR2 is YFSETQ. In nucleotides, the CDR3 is TGCGCCAGCAGCCCCCGTTTCCGAGACAGGATTGAAAAACTGTTTTTT. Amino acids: CASSPRFRDRIEKLFF.